Below are 29 T cell receptor beta chains sequenced from a single sample in a study of T cells in Graves' hyperthyroidism and ophthalmopathy (dated by TCRdb to between 2019 and 2020). Library preparation used multiplex PCR. The run used an Illumina HiSeq 2000. The TCR beta CDR3 regions were amplified from the RNA transcripts. For the first round of RT-PCR on the TCR CDR3, the HTBI primer set was used together with the Qiagen OneStep RT-PCR kit. The raw public reads went through TCRdb reprocessing: fastp at Q25, MiXCR clone calling, in-frame beta chains kept. Here each entry gathers all rows of one CDR3 protein and keeps the most common genes and DNA. This sample comprises over 300,000 distinct CDR3 sequences, around 14% of them detected only once. The leading ten clones occupy 11% of the sample. Input material: blood. The receptors shown here come from a woman aged 55-69 years with Graves' hyperthyroidism.

This clonotype was seen repeatedly, ten times or more. Here the CDR3 DNA reads TGCAGTGCTAGACCCAAAGGGACTAATGGGATGTACTTC. Translation: CSARPKGTNGMYF. The chain recombines TRBV20-1 with TRBJ2-5, with 7 bases identical to TRBD2. Germline CDR1 and CDR2: DFQATT and SNEGSKA (reference sequence). After removal of 2 bases from V and 13 bases from J, the junction contained 13 bases not matched to a gene. The CDR3 consists of 13 residues.

The rearrangement joins TRBV6-1 to TRBJ1-5, with 8 bases aligning to TRBD1. Germline V gene sequence: CDR1 MNHNS, CDR2 SASEGT. The V and J ends lost 5 bases and 0 bases, in that order; junction bases with no gene match: 18. This CDR3 has 20 residues. The DNA of the CDR3 is TGTGCCAGCAGTCAAGGCCGGACAGGGATAGGACGCTATAGCAATCAGCCCCAGCATTTT. It codes for CASSQGRTGIGRYSNQPQHF.

J is TRBJ2-3 and V is TRBV28, with D possibly matching TRBD2 (6 bases). The CDR3 is made up of 17 amino acids. Looked up from germline, CDR1 is MDHEN and CDR2 is SYDVKM. With 3 bases removed from V and 4 bases from J, the gap between germline ends came to 20 bases. The CDR3 sequence: CASSLYYRLVRSDTQYF. The CDR3 coding sequence is TGTGCCAGCAGTTTGTACTACCGACTAGTACGGTCAGATACGCAGTATTTT.

In its sample, this clonotype was seen a few times. This rearrangement joins TRBV29-1 to TRBJ2-7, with unresolved D. Germline assignment: CDR1 SQVTM and CDR2 ANQGSEA. Trimming removed 2 bases from V and 2 bases from J, with 7 bases in between. The CDR3 runs to 12 residues. This CDR3 reads CSVESGAYEQYF. The CDR3 DNA follows: TGCAGCGTTGAAAGTGGGGCCTACGAGCAGTACTTC.

This clonotype was seen at least ten times. The DNA for the CDR3 is TGTGCCAGCAGTGAAAGGTTTGGCGGGAGAGATACGCAGTATTTT. It specifies CASSERFGGRDTQYF. This chain joins TRBV6-1 and TRBJ2-3; TRBD2 matches at 7 bases. The V and J ends lost 2 bases and 5 bases, in that order; junction bases with no gene match: 7. The CDR3 is 15 amino acids. Germline values: CDR1 MNHNS, CDR2 SASEGT.

V gene TRBV12-3 or TRBV12-4 combines with J gene TRBJ1-2; 10 nucleotides agree with TRBD1. The CDR3 is 14 amino acids. Losses at the gene ends were 6 bases for V and 6 bases for J; bases not matched to a gene: 7. The CDR3 loop reads CASRKTGGMDGYTF. The CDR3 DNA is TGTGCCAGCAGGAAGACAGGGGGCATGGATGGCTACACCTTC.

The chain recombines TRBV2 with TRBJ2-1; weak D call: TRBD2 (6 bases). V was clipped by 9 bases and J by 0 bases, with 15 bases between them. This CDR3 spans 15 amino acids. Per the germline V gene, CDR1 is SNHLY and CDR2 is FYNNEI. In DNA form, the CDR3 reads TGTGCCAGGGGGGGAAGGGCGAGCTCCTACAATGAGCAGTTCTTC. Translation: CARGGRASSYNEQFF. The entire variable domain, with the rest obtained from reference TRBV2 and TRBJ2-1, is as follows: EPEVTQTPSHQVTQMGQEVILRCVPISNHLYFYWYRQILGQKVEFLVSFYNNEISEKSEIFDDQFSVERPDGSNFTLKIRSTKLEDSAMYFCARGGRASSYNEQFFGPGTRLTVL.

The J gene is TRBJ1-5, the V gene TRBV19, with D tentatively TRBD1 (5 bases). Trimming removed 7 bases at V and 3 bases at J, with 16 bases between. Germline CDR1 reads LNHDA; CDR2 reads SQIVND (reference sequence). This CDR3 is built from 15 residues. The CDR3 region is CASTSQGANNQPQHF. CDR3 in DNA: TGTGCCAGTACTTCCCAGGGCGCTAACAATCAGCCCCAGCATTTT.

This clonotype occurred many times. A read error may explain this, as a much larger clone is one base away. The gene calls are TRBV12-3 or TRBV12-4 and TRBJ2-7; TRBD2 aligns across 7 bases. This CDR3 contains 14 residues. The V gene end was trimmed by 6 bases and the J gene end by 2 bases; junction bases not matched to a gene: 7. The CDR3 loop is CASSPGRRAYEQYF. The CDR3 bases are TGTGCCAGCAGCCCCGGGAGGAGAGCCTACGAGCAGTACTTC.

V and J are TRBV7-3 and TRBJ2-2, with D uncertain. Germline values: CDR1 SGHTA, CDR2 FQGTGA. V was shortened by 6 bases and J by 1 base, with 12 bases between the two germline ends. The CDR3 consists of 15 residues. The CDR3: CASSYLNRNTGELFF. Written as DNA, the CDR3 is TGTGCCAGCAGTTACCTCAACAGGAACACCGGGGAGCTGTTTTTT.

This clonotype has a single count. The rearrangement joins TRBV27 to TRBJ2-5; D unresolved. The CDR3 has 13 amino acids. V shed 3 bases and J shed 5 bases, with 10 bases lying between them. From germline, CDR1 is MNHEY and CDR2 SMNVEV (reference sequence). The CDR3 bases are TGTGCCAGCAGTTTCAGGTTTAGGGAGACCCAGTACTTC. Encoded protein: CASSFRFRETQYF.

The chain uses TRBV10-3 and TRBJ2-1; 7 bases fit TRBD1. Looked up from germline, CDR1 is ENHRY and CDR2 is SYGVKD. Trimming took 3 bases from V and 1 from J; bases not matched to a gene: 3. CDR3 size: 15 residues. CDR3 DNA sequence: TGTGCCATCAGTGAACGGGACAGATCCTACAATGAGCAGTTCTTC. This encodes CAISERDRSYNEQFF.

This clonotype has more than one count but fewer than ten. The chain recombines TRBV30 with TRBJ2-7; possible D gene TRBD2, 6 bases. The CDR3 has 19 residues. Germline values: CDR1 GTSNPN, CDR2 SVGIG (reference sequence). Trimming shortened V by 0 bases and J by 0 bases, and 24 bases separated the two germline ends. CDR3 sequence (DNA): TGTGCCTGGAGTGTAGAATTAGCGGTTTCTACCCCAATCTCCTACGAGCAGTACTTC. It specifies CAWSVELAVSTPISYEQYF.

This clonotype was seen repeatedly, ten times or more. The V and J genes are TRBV10-3 and TRBJ1-4; D is possibly TRBD1 (5 bases). The CDR3 is 16 residues long. The ends were cut back, 3 bases at V and 0 bases at J, with 11 bases in the middle. The germline CDR1 and CDR2 sequences are ENHRY and SYGVKD. The CDR3 nucleotides are TGTGCCATCAGTGAAGAGGGGCCGTCAACTAATGAAAAACTGTTTTTT. Its protein product is CAISEEGPSTNEKLFF.

This chain connects TRBV10-3 to TRBJ2-7; 8 bases map to TRBD2. The CDR3 runs to 15 residues. The trim removed 5 bases at V and 0 bases at J, leaving 6 bases unmatched. In germline, CDR1 is ENHRY, CDR2 SYGVKD. The CDR3 DNA is TGTGCCATCAGTTCTAAAGCGGGAGCCTCCTACGAGCAGTACTTC. Encoded protein: CAISSKAGASYEQYF.

CDR3 amino acids: CASSILIAGGPYNEQFF. The DNA of the CDR3 is TGTGCCAGTAGTATCCTTATAGCGGGAGGGCCTTACAATGAGCAGTTCTTC. The chain carries TRBV19 and TRBJ2-1; TRBD2 agrees at 11 bases. In germline, CDR1 is LNHDA, CDR2 SQIVND (reference sequence). V lost 3 bases, J lost 4 bases, and 8 bases stayed unmatched. There are 17 residues in the CDR3.

This clonotype has at least ten counts. The genes are TRBV7-8 and TRBJ2-7; TRBD2 is a possible D gene (9 bases). Trimming shortened V by 8 bases and J by 6 bases, and 23 bases separated the two germline ends. CDR1 is SGHVS and CDR2 is FQNEAQ in the germline V gene. CDR3 size: 15 residues. The CDR3 DNA sequence: TGTGCCAGCGCCAGGGGGCTAGCGGGATCTGGCGAGCAGTACTTC. Its translation is CASARGLAGSGEQYF. Drawing the rest from reference TRBV7-8 and TRBJ2-7, the complete variable domain is GAGVSQSPRYKVAKRGQDVALRCDPISGHVSLFWYQQALGQGPEFLTYFQNEAQLDKSGLPSDRFFAERPEGSVSTLKIQRTQQEDSAVYLCASARGLAGSGEQYFGPGTRLTVT.

There are many counts of this clonotype. The chain employs TRBV10-3 and TRBJ1-1; TRBD1 is a possible D gene (5 bases). CDR3 size: 14 residues. Germline CDR1 is ENHRY and CDR2 is SYGVKD. Between the trimmed V and J ends, which lost 4 bases and 3 bases, there was a span of 12 bases. The CDR3 nucleotides are TGTGCCATCAGTGGTGGGACGATAGACACTGAAGCTTTCTTT. This encodes CAISGGTIDTEAFF.

The chain links TRBV12-3 or TRBV12-4 to TRBJ2-1; D is uncertain. Trimming took 7 bases from V and 6 from J, leaving 10 bases between them. This CDR3 is built from 12 residues. CDR3 nucleotides: TGTGCCAGCACCCCAAAGGGCAATGAGCAGTTCTTC. Translating gives CASTPKGNEQFF.

This chain uses TRBV29-1 with TRBJ1-1; 12 positions match TRBD1. Germline V CDR1 and CDR2: SQVTM, ANQGSEA. The CDR3 is made up of 13 amino acids. Trimming cost V 7 bases and J 5 bases; bases outside gene matches: 5. This CDR3 reads CSARDRGPTEAFF. The CDR3 nucleotides are TGCAGCGCACGGGACAGGGGGCCTACTGAAGCTTTCTTT.

This clonotype turned up a few times. The rearrangement links TRBV2 to TRBJ2-2, with D possibly matching TRBD2 (6 bases). Per the germline V gene, CDR1 is SNHLY and CDR2 is FYNNEI. The CDR3 has 12 amino acids. V lost 9 bases and J lost 4, with 9 bases in between. In DNA form, the CDR3 reads TGTGCCAGGGGGCGGGGCACCGGGGAGCTGTTTTTT. Translating gives CARGRGTGELFF.

This clonotype has at least ten counts. The J gene is TRBJ2-5, the V gene TRBV20-1; D not resolved. This CDR3 region has 12 residues. Trimming left V 4 bases short and J 6 bases short, with 12 bases between. Per germline, CDR1 DFQATT and CDR2 SNEGSKA (reference sequence). CDR3: CSANARSQTQYF. DNA for the CDR3: TGCAGTGCTAACGCTAGGTCTCAGACCCAGTACTTC.

The chain joins TRBV6-1 to TRBJ2-1; weak D call: TRBD2 (6 bases). The CDR3 is 15 residues long. Trimming stripped 5 bases from V and 6 bases from J, with 17 bases between. Germline V gene lookup returns CDR1 MNHNS and CDR2 SASEGT. The CDR3 protein is CASSYRLATLNEQFF. CDR3 DNA: TGTGCCAGCAGTTATAGGCTAGCGACCCTCAATGAGCAGTTCTTC.

The sample holds many counts of this clonotype. The chain has TRBV11-2 and TRBJ1-2; 8 bases are shared with TRBD1. The junction had 3 bases not matched to a gene; V was cut back by 4 bases and J by 8 bases. CDR3 length: 12 amino acids. CDR1 is SGHAT and CDR2 is FQNNGV in the germline V gene. Written as DNA, the CDR3 is TGTGCCAGCAGCTCGACAGGGGACGGCTACACCTTC. As protein: CASSSTGDGYTF.

This clonotype was seen a few times. The chain joins TRBV20-1 to TRBJ2-7, with TRBD2 identical over 8 bases. After removal of 5 bases from V and 6 bases from J, the junction contained 3 bases not matched to a gene. CDR3 length: 11 residues. Germline V gene lookup returns CDR1 DFQATT and CDR2 SNEGSKA (reference sequence). CDR3 residues: CSAGLAGEQYF. CDR3 nucleotide sequence: TGCAGTGCTGGGCTAGCGGGCGAGCAGTACTTC.

The chain employs TRBV7-8 and TRBJ2-1; 7 bases agree with TRBD1. The CDR3 has 15 residues. Germline values: CDR1 SGHVS, CDR2 FQNEAQ. Germline trimming cut 8 bases from V and 5 bases from J; bases unmatched to any gene: 12. CDR3 residues: CASRRTGMSNNEQFF. CDR3 bases: TGTGCCAGCCGGAGGACAGGAATGTCGAACAATGAGCAGTTCTTC.

This clonotype was seen ten or more times. This rearrangement joins TRBV6-6 to TRBJ2-1; unclear D gene. CDR3 length: 11 amino acids. Germline loops: CDR1 MNHNY, CDR2 SVGAGI (reference sequence). V gave up 2 bases and J gave up 10 bases, with 6 bases separating them. CDR3 coding DNA: TGTGCCAGCAGTTACGAACAGGAGCAGTTCTTC. The encoded protein is CASSYEQEQFF.

This clonotype came up many times. The rearrangement links TRBV7-2 to TRBJ1-1; D remains ambiguous. Between the trimmed V and J ends, which lost 1 base and 0 bases, there was a span of 12 bases. The CDR3 extends over 16 amino acids. Germline V lookup: CDR1 SGHTA, CDR2 FQGNSA. The CDR3 is CASSLVRSVLNTEAFF. The CDR3 coding sequence is TGTGCCAGCAGCTTAGTTCGCTCTGTCCTGAACACTGAAGCTTTCTTT.

The chain carries TRBV7-9 and TRBJ1-3; D gene uncertain. This CDR3 is 12 amino acids long. Deletions cut 5 bases from V and 3 bases from J, with 5 bases between. CDR1 is SEHNR, CDR2 FQNEAQ, per germline (reference sequence). The CDR3 coding sequence is TGTGCCAGCAGCCAGGATGGAAACACCATATATTTT. Protein product: CASSQDGNTIYF.